This T cell receptor (beta chain) was recovered during a study of cytomegalovirus exposure and HLA in healthy donors. On the study more broadly: It was reported in a later analysis that the same platform had been used for the 120 or so validation repertoires as for the 666 first-cohort repertoires.

From the roughly 120-subject validation cohort, which was separate from the approximately 700-subject first cohort, the donors were drawn. There are a few counts of this clone. This CDR3 has 12 amino acids. V was clipped by 7 bases and J by 4 bases, with 11 bases between them. Germline loops: CDR1 SNHLY, CDR2 FYNNEI. This table comes from immunoSEQ multiplex PCR, and its TCRdb copy is limited to in-frame clones, with some not included. The sample holds approximately 150,000 clones, about 85% seen once. The chain is built from TRBV2 and TRBJ2-7; D is perhaps TRBD1 (7 bases). The sequence derives from a man aged 30 to 45 in good health and CMV-seropositive. The material sequenced was PBMCs. The CDR3 DNA is TGTGCCAGCACAGGGGGGAATTACGAGCAGTACTTC. Translated: CASTGGNYEQYF.